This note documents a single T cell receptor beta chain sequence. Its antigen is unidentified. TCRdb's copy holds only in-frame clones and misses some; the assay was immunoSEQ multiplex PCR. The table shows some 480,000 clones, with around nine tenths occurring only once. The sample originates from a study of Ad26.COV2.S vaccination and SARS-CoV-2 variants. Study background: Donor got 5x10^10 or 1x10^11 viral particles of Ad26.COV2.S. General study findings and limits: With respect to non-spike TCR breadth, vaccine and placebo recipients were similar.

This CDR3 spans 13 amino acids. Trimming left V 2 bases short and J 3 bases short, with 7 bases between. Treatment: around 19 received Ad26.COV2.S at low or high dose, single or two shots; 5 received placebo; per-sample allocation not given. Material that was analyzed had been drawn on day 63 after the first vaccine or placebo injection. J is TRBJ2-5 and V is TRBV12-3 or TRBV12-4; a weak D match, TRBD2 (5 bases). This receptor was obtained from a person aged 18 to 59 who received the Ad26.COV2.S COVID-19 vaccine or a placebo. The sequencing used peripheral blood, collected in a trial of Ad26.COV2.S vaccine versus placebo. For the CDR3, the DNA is TGTGCCAGCAGTTTATGGGGAGAAGAGACCCAGTACTTC. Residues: CASSLWGEETQYF.